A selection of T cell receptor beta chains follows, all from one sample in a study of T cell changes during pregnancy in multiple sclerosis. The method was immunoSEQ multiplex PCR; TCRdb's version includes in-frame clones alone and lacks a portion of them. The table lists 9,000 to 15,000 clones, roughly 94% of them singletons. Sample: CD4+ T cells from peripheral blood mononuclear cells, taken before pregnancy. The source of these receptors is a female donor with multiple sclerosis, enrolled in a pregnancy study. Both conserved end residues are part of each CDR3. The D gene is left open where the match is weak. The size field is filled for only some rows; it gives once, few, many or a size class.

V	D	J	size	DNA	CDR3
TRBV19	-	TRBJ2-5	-	TGTGCCAGTAGTACTCAGAGGGGGCAAGAGACCCAGTACTTC	CASSTQRGQETQYF
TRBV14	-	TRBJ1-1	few	TGTGCCAGCAGCCAAGATGTAACAGGGCTCGCTGAAGCTTTCTTT	CASSQDVTGLAEAFF
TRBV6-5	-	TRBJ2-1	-	TGTGCCAGCAGTCACGGTAGAGGCAATGAGCAGTTCTTC	CASSHGRGNEQFF
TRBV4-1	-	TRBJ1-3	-	TGCGCCAGCAGCCAAGCAGGGGTGGGAAACACCATATATTTT	CASSQAGVGNTIYF
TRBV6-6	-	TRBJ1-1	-	TGTGCCAGCAGTTTCGCAACGCAGGGGTCCACTGAAGCTTTCTTT	CASSFATQGSTEAFF
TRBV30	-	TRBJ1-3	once	TGTGCCTGGAGTTTAGCCGGCGCTATGGGAAACACCATATATTTT	CAWSLAGAMGNTIYF
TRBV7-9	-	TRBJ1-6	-	TGTGCCAGCAGCTATGTAACGACAGCGCCAGGGGCTTCACCCCTCCACTTT	CASSYVTTAPGASPLHF
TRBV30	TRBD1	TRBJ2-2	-	TGTGCCTGGAGGGGAGACAGGGGCGAGCTGTTTTTT	CAWRGDRGELFF
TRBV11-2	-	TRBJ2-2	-	TGTGCCAGCAGTCCAGGGTATGACACCGGGGAGCTGTTTTTT	CASSPGYDTGELFF
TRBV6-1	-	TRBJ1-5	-	TGTGCCAGCAGTGAAAAGGGGTCAGGGGATAATCAGCCCCAGCATTTT	CASSEKGSGDNQPQHF
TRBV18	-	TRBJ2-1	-	TGTGCCAGCTCACCACCGATGGGGGGAAAATACAATGAGCAGTTCTTC	CASSPPMGGKYNEQFF
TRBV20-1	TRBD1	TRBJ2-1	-	TGCAGTGCAGTTCCCGGGACAGGGGCGTTCTTC	CSAVPGTGAFF
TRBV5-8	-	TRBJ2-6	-	TGTGCCAGCAGCAGGACGGGAAGGCGCTCTGGGGCCAACGTCCTGACTTTC	CASSRTGRRSGANVLTF
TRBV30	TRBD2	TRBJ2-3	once	TGTGCCTGGAGTTTGGGGGGGAACCCTACAGATACGCAGTATTTT	CAWSLGGNPTDTQYF
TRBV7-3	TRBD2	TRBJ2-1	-	TGTGCCAGCAGCCCAGGGACTAGCGGGTACAATGAGCAGTTCTTC	CASSPGTSGYNEQFF
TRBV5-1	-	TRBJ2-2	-	TGCGCCACAGCAGGGGAACTTGGGACGGGGGAGCTGTTTTTT	CATAGELGTGELFF
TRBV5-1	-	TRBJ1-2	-	TGCGCCAGCAGCTTGAATCCGGTCAACTATGGCTACACCTTC	CASSLNPVNYGYTF
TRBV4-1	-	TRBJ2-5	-	TGCGCCAGCAGCCAAGATGAAGACCGGGCCGACAGGCAAGAGACCCAGTACTTC	CASSQDEDRADRQETQYF
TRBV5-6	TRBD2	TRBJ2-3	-	TGTGCCAGCAGCAGACTAGCGGGGGGCAAGGCAGATACGCAGTATTTT	CASSRLAGGKADTQYF
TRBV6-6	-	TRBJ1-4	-	TGTGCCAGCAATAGGGAGGCAACTAATGAAAAACTGTTTTTT	CASNREATNEKLFF
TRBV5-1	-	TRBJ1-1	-	TGCGCCAGCAGCACCCAGGGGAACACTGAAGCTTTCTTT	CASSTQGNTEAFF
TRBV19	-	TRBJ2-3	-	TGTGCCAGTAGTACACAGGGTAACAAGATGGATACGCAGTATTTT	CASSTQGNKMDTQYF
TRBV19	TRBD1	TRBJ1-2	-	TGTGCCAGTAGTATTCCGAGGCCCACGACAGGGAACTATGGCTACACCTTC	CASSIPRPTTGNYGYTF
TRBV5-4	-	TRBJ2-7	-	TGTGCCAGCAGCTTGGGCACTCTCTCGGGAGAGCAGTACTTC	CASSLGTLSGEQYF
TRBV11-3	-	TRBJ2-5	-	TGTGCCAGCAGCTTATCGACGCGGGAGACCCAGTACTTC	CASSLSTRETQYF
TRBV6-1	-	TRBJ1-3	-	TGTGCCAGCAGTGAAGCCGGCGGTGGAAACACCATATATTTT	CASSEAGGGNTIYF
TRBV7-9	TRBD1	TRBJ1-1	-	TGTGCCAGCAGCCTACAGGGGGCGCCTTTCTTT	CASSLQGAPFF
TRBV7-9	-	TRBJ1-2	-	TGTGCCAGCAGCTTAGGGGACTGGAACTATGGCTACACCTTC	CASSLGDWNYGYTF
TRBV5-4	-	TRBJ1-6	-	TGTGCCAGCAGCCAAGCGGGGGCCAATTCACCCCTCCACTTT	CASSQAGANSPLHF
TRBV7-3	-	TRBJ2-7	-	TGTGCCAGCAGCCTACGCCCGGGGGGCACCTACGAGCAGTACTTC	CASSLRPGGTYEQYF
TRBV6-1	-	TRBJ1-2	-	TGTGCCAGCAGTGAACGGGAGCGTCCAAAAGGCTCTGGCTACACCTTC	CASSERERPKGSGYTF
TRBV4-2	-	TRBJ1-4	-	TGTGCCAGCAGCCCCGGCGGTGAAAAACTGTTTTTT	CASSPGGEKLFF
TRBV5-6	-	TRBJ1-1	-	TGTGCCAGCAGCTTAGGCGGAAAGAACACTGAAGCTTTCTTT	CASSLGGKNTEAFF
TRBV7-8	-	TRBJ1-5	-	TGTGCCAGCAGCTTAGCACGAGGTAGCAATCAGCCCCAGCATTTT	CASSLARGSNQPQHF
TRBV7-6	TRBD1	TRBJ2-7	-	TGTGCCAGCAGCTTAGTTGGACAGGGGGCTGATCTACGCGAGCAGTACTTC	CASSLVGQGADLREQYF